Presented here are 4 T cell receptor beta chains from one specimen sequenced in a study of blood T cell repertoires in COVID-19. The repertoire was sequenced with immunoSEQ multiplex PCR; TCRdb's copy has only in-frame clones and lacks some. The profile covers tens of thousands of clones, with 80% to 90% appearing a single time and 7% to 7.5% taken by the ten largest. The specimen sequenced was peripheral blood. These receptors were obtained from a man aged 60 to 75 with acute or convalescent COVID-19.

The CDR3 region is CSVESNSGTANTGELFF. The CDR3 DNA sequence: TGCAGCGTTGAATCTAATTCGGGGACAGCAAACACCGGGGAGCTGTTTTTT. The chain employs TRBV29-1 and TRBJ2-2; 7 bases align to TRBD1. Trimming took 2 bases from V and 2 from J; bases not matched to a gene: 11. Germline CDR1 and CDR2: SQVTM and ANQGSEA. The CDR3 consists of 17 residues.

The rearrangement uses TRBV5-1 and TRBJ1-2; tentatively, D is TRBD1 (6 bases). Trimming removed 0 bases at V and 6 bases at J, with 12 bases between. This CDR3 region has 14 residues. Germline V gives CDR1 SGHRS, CDR2 YFSETQ. CDR3 DNA sequence: TGCGCCAGCAGCTTGGGGACCGGGACACATGGCTACACCTTC. Translation gives CASSLGTGTHGYTF.

V gene TRBV7-8 combines with J gene TRBJ2-7; TRBD2 aligns across 7 bases. The CDR3 is 15 amino acids. Germline-derived CDR1 and CDR2 are SGHVS and FQNEAQ. With 1 base clipped from V and 4 bases from J, the junction kept 7 bases outside the gene matches. CDR3 protein: CASSLEGGNEYEQYF. CDR3 DNA: TGTGCCAGCAGCTTAGAGGGAGGGAATGAGTACGAGCAGTACTTC.

This clone was seen a handful of times. The V call is TRBV27, the J call TRBJ2-7; 15 bases fit TRBD2. Looked up from germline, CDR1 is MNHEY and CDR2 is SMNVEV (reference sequence). The CDR3 loop spans 17 amino acids. V trimming: 3 bases; J trimming: 3 bases; junction bases outside the gene matches: 6. CDR3 in amino acids: CASSFRTSGRANYEQYF. DNA for the CDR3: TGTGCCAGCAGTTTTAGGACTAGCGGGAGGGCCAACTACGAGCAGTACTTC.